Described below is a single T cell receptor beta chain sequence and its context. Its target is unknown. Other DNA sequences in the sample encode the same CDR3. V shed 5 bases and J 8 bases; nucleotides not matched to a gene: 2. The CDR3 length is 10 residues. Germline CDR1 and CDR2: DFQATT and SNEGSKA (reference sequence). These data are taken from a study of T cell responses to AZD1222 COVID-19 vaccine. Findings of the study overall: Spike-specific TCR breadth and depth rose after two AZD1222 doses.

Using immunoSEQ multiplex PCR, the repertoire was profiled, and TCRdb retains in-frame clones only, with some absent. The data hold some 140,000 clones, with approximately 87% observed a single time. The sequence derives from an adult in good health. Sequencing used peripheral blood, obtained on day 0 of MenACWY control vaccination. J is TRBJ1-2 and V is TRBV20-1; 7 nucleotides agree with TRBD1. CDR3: CSADREGYTF. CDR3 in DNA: TGCAGTGCTGACAGGGAAGGCTACACCTTC.